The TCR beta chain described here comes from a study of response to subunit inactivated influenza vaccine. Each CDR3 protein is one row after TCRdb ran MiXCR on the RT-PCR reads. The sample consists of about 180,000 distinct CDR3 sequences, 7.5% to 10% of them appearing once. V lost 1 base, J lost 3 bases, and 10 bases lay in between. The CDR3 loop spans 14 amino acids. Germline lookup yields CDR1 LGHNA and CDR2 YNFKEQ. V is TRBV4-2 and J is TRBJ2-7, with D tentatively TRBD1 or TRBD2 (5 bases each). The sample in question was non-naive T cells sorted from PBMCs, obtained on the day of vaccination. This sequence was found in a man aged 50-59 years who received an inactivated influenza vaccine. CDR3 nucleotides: TGTGCCAGCAGCCAAGTGGCTGGGGGCTACGAGCAGTACTTC. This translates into CASSQVAGGYEQYF.